Below are 24 T cell receptor beta chains sequenced from a single sample in a study of blood T cell repertoires in COVID-19. Using immunoSEQ multiplex PCR, the repertoire was profiled, and TCRdb retains in-frame clones only, with some absent. The sample has 160,000 or so clones, over 90% seen once; the top ten hold under 2%. The sequenced sample was peripheral blood. The origin of the receptors is a woman in her fifties or sixties with COVID-19, enrolled during active disease.

This clone was picked up a small number of times. V and J are TRBV6-4 and TRBJ2-1; 11 nucleotides match TRBD1. From germline, CDR1 is MRHNA and CDR2 SNTAGT. V dropped 5 bases and J dropped 3; count of bases not matched to a gene: 3. CDR3 length: 15 amino acids. DNA for the CDR3: TGTGCCAGCAGTAAGGGACAGGGGGACTACAATGAGCAGTTCTTC. This codes for CASSKGQGDYNEQFF.

J is TRBJ1-2 and V is TRBV3-1 (or the pseudogene TRBV3-2); possibly TRBD1 for D (6 bases). The CDR3 extends over 15 amino acids. The germline V gene encodes CDR1 LGHDT and CDR2 YNNKEL (reference sequence). V was clipped by 4 bases and J by 9 bases, with 21 bases between them. The CDR3 is CASSRDLTGPASYTF. Here the CDR3 DNA reads TGTGCCAGCAGCCGAGACCTAACAGGGCCTGCAAGCTACACCTTC.

The chain combines TRBV19 with TRBJ1-1; 7 nucleotides align to TRBD1. Germline-derived CDR1 and CDR2 are LNHDA and SQIVND (reference sequence). The CDR3 consists of 14 residues. J was trimmed by 0 bases and V by 8 bases; bases with no gene match: 6. The DNA of the CDR3 is TGTGCCAGTGGCATTGGACAGGTGAACACTGAAGCTTTCTTT. Translated, it gives CASGIGQVNTEAFF. Together with reference TRBV19 and TRBJ1-1, the CDR3 gives the full variable domain: DGGITQSPKYLFRKEGQNVTLSCEQNLNHDAMYWYRQDPGQGLRLIYYSQIVNDFQKGDIAEGYSVSREKKESFPLTVTSAQKNPTAFYLCASGIGQVNTEAFFGQGTRLTVV.

J is TRBJ2-7 and V is TRBV11-2; D perhaps matches TRBD1 (6 bases). CDR3 length equals 15 residues. Germline V CDR1 and CDR2: SGHAT, FQNNGV. Trimming removed 2 bases from V and 4 bases from J, with 15 bases in between. CDR3: CASSLRFDRPYEQYF. DNA for the CDR3: TGTGCCAGCAGCTTAAGGTTCGACAGGCCTTACGAGCAGTACTTC.

The sample holds one count of this clone. An end of the junction differs from the germline gene, which may be a read error. The V gene is TRBV30, the J gene TRBJ1-1, with 7 positions matching TRBD1. CDR3 length: 13 amino acids. Germline-derived CDR1 and CDR2 are GTSNPN and SVGIG (reference sequence). The CDR3 coding sequence is TGTGCCCGGAGACAGGGAACGAACACTGAAGCTTTCTTT. Its protein is CARRQGTNTEAFF.

The rearrangement links TRBV19 to TRBJ1-2; 7 nucleotides line up with TRBD1. The CDR3 extends over 14 amino acids. Germline lookup yields CDR1 LNHDA and CDR2 SQIVND (reference sequence). V gave up 4 bases and J gave up 8 bases; unmatched junction bases: 10. The CDR3 loop reads CASSRTQTGAGYTF. The CDR3 nucleotides read TGTGCCAGTAGTAGGACCCAAACAGGGGCCGGCTACACCTTC.

This chain links TRBV6-6 with TRBJ1-5; 7 bases align to TRBD1. Germline values: CDR1 MNHNY, CDR2 SVGAGI (reference sequence). This CDR3 spans 16 amino acids. Trimming took 4 bases from V and 0 from J; bases not matched to a gene: 6. The CDR3 here is CASSFTGDPSNQPQHF. The CDR3 DNA follows: TGTGCCAGCAGTTTTACAGGGGACCCTAGCAATCAGCCCCAGCATTTT.

This chain joins TRBV2 and TRBJ2-7; a possible D gene is TRBD1 (5 bases). Germline V CDR1 and CDR2: SNHLY, FYNNEI. Deletions cut 3 bases from V and 1 base from J, with 10 bases between. CDR3 length equals 14 residues. CDR3 protein: CASSDPRASYEQYF. The CDR3 DNA follows: TGTGCCAGCAGTGACCCCAGGGCGTCCTACGAGCAGTACTTC.

The chain is built from TRBV5-1 and TRBJ1-1; TRBD1 matches 7 bases. This CDR3 has 17 amino acids. The germline CDR1 and CDR2 sequences are SGHRS and YFSETQ. V lost 0 bases and J lost 0; bases outside the gene matches: 8. In DNA, the CDR3 is TGCGCCAGCAGCTTGGTCCAGGGGGAATCAATGAACACTGAAGCTTTCTTT. Translating it yields CASSLVQGESMNTEAFF.

The chain carries TRBV11-3 and TRBJ1-1; a weak D match, TRBD1 (5 bases). CDR1 is SGHNT, CDR2 YENEEA, per germline. The CDR3 totals 13 residues. Trimming shortened V by 4 bases and J by 4 bases, and 10 bases separated the two germline ends. The CDR3 is CASSYDSSTEAFF. For the CDR3, the DNA is TGTGCCAGCAGCTACGACAGTAGCACTGAAGCTTTCTTT.

The chain links TRBV19 to TRBJ1-6; 7 nucleotides match TRBD1. The CDR3 contains 14 residues. With V trimmed by 5 bases and J by 7 bases, 5 bases remained unmatched. Germline-derived CDR1 and CDR2 are LNHDA and SQIVND (reference sequence). CDR3 protein: CASSYRGGNSPLHF. CDR3 nucleotide sequence: TGTGCCAGTAGTTACAGGGGAGGAAATTCACCCCTCCACTTT.

The chain combines TRBV1 with TRBJ1-2; TRBD1 was called by the table and not checked on the DNA. TRBV1 is labeled a pseudogene. The CDR3 is 14 residues long. CDR3: CTSSQCTGYDGYTF. The CDR3 DNA reads TGCACCAGCAGCCAATGTACAGGGTATGATGGCTACACCTTC.

The CDR3 coding sequence is TGCGCCAGCAGCCAGGGATTAGGCTCTGAAGCTTTCTTT. Translating it yields CASSQGLGSEAFF. The chain has TRBV5-1 and TRBJ1-1; D perhaps matches TRBD1 (5 bases). The CDR3 covers 13 residues. Germline V CDR1 and CDR2: SGHRS, YFSETQ. Trimming removed 4 bases at V and 6 bases at J, with 13 bases between. The full variable domain, in which reference TRBV5-1 and TRBJ1-1 provide the parts outside the CDR3, is KAGVTQTPRYLIKTRGQQVTLSCSPISGHRSVSWYQQTPGQGLQFLFEYFSETQRNKGNFPGRFSGRQFSNSRSEMNVSTLELGDSALYLCASSQGLGSEAFFGQGTRLTVV.

This chain links TRBV29-1 with TRBJ1-2; 11 bases line up with TRBD1. The germline CDR1 and CDR2 sequences are SQVTM and ANQGSEA. V was clipped by 3 bases and J by 5 bases; unmatched bases: 2. The CDR3 runs to 13 residues. CDR3 coding DNA: TGCAGCGTTGAGGGACAGGGGGAGTATGGCTACACCTTC. As protein: CSVEGQGEYGYTF. Full variable domain (remainder filled in from reference TRBV29-1 and TRBJ1-2): SAVISQKPSRDICQRGTSLTIQCQVDSQVTMMFWYRQQPGQSLTLIATANQGSEATYESGFVIDKFPISRPNLTFSTLTVSNMSPEDSSIYLCSVEGQGEYGYTFGSGTRLTVV.

A remark on this clone: Additional DNA sequences in this sample encode the identical CDR3. The rearrangement joins TRBV5-1 to TRBJ1-1; 7 bases agree with TRBD1. Trimming took 0 bases from V and 0 from J; bases not matched to a gene: 2. There are 15 residues in the CDR3. Germline loops: CDR1 SGHRS, CDR2 YFSETQ. CDR3 sequence: CASSLDRGMNTEAFF. CDR3 nucleotides: TGCGCCAGCAGCTTGGACAGGGGTATGAACACTGAAGCTTTCTTT.

The J gene is TRBJ2-3, the V gene TRBV4-2; TRBD2 matches 16 bases. V was pared by 3 bases and J by 1 base, with 16 bases of the junction left unmatched. Germline CDR1 reads LGHNA; CDR2 reads YNFKEQ. The CDR3 covers 22 residues. CDR3 DNA sequence: TGTGCCAGCAGCCATCCATTGGTACCGGGACTAGCGGGGGGGCCTGGCACAGATACGCAGTATTTT. Translated, it gives CASSHPLVPGLAGGPGTDTQYF.

This chain uses TRBV3-1 (or the pseudogene TRBV3-2) with TRBJ1-2; D gene unclear. The CDR3 consists of 15 residues. Germline V CDR1 and CDR2: LGHDT, YNNKEL (reference sequence). V was clipped by 1 base and J by 5 bases, with 14 bases between them. In nucleotides, the CDR3 is TGTGCCAGCAGCCAAGGCAGGTCCCTCAGGTATGGCTACACCTTC. This translates into CASSQGRSLRYGYTF.

The chain carries TRBV29-1 and TRBJ1-1; 7 bases match TRBD1. Per the germline V gene, CDR1 is SQVTM and CDR2 is ANQGSEA. V shed 6 bases and J 1 base; nucleotides not matched to a gene: 8. This CDR3 has 14 residues. The CDR3 DNA is TGCAGCGTAAAAAACAGGGACAGGAACACTGAAGCTTTCTTT. Protein: CSVKNRDRNTEAFF.

V and J are TRBV11-2 and TRBJ1-3, with TRBD1 identical over 7 bases. The CDR3 has 14 amino acids. V was clipped by 5 bases and J by 4 bases; unmatched bases: 5. Germline V lookup: CDR1 SGHAT, CDR2 FQNNGV. The CDR3 is CASSQDRRGNTIYF. DNA of the CDR3: TGTGCCAGCAGCCAGGACAGGAGGGGAAACACCATATATTTT.

This rearrangement joins TRBV12-3 or TRBV12-4 to TRBJ1-5; D not certain. The V and J ends lost 5 bases and 4 bases respectively, with 9 bases between them. The CDR3 covers 13 residues. The CDR3 protein is CASSQRRNQPQHF. CDR3 bases: TGTGCCAGCAGTCAAAGGAGGAATCAGCCCCAGCATTTT.

The CDR3 loop reads CASSYSTGQYGYTF. The CDR3 nucleotides are TGTGCCAGCAGTTACTCGACGGGACAGTATGGCTACACCTTC. The chain uses TRBV6-5 and TRBJ1-2, with 7 bases lining up with TRBD1. The CDR3 runs to 14 residues. The trim removed 0 bases at V and 5 bases at J, leaving 3 bases unmatched. Germline V lookup: CDR1 MNHEY, CDR2 SVGAGI.

The V and J genes are TRBV27 and TRBJ1-3; D ambiguous. Germline V gives CDR1 MNHEY, CDR2 SMNVEV (reference sequence). CDR3 size: 14 residues. Trimming pared 5 bases from V and 13 bases from J, leaving 21 bases between. Here the CDR3 DNA reads TGTGCCAGCAGTCCGGACTTCCCGTTTAAAAGGATATATTTT. Translation gives CASSPDFPFKRIYF.

The chain carries TRBV15 and TRBJ2-5; a possible D gene is TRBD1 (6 bases). CDR3 length equals 17 residues. Trimming cost V 0 bases and J 0 bases, with 14 bases left between them. Germline V CDR1 and CDR2: LNHNV, YYDKDF (reference sequence). The DNA for the CDR3 is TGTGCCACCAGCAGAGATTGGGCTACAGGGTACCAAGAGACCCAGTACTTC. It translates to CATSRDWATGYQETQYF.

This chain connects TRBV3-1 (or the pseudogene TRBV3-2) to TRBJ2-5, with 7 bases aligning to TRBD1. V lost 0 bases and J lost 2; bases outside the gene matches: 6. The germline V gene has CDR1 LGHDT and CDR2 YNNKEL (reference sequence). The CDR3 extends over 16 amino acids. The chain's CDR3 is CASSQDDDRDQETQYF. The CDR3 DNA reads TGTGCCAGCAGCCAAGATGATGACAGGGATCAAGAGACCCAGTACTTC.